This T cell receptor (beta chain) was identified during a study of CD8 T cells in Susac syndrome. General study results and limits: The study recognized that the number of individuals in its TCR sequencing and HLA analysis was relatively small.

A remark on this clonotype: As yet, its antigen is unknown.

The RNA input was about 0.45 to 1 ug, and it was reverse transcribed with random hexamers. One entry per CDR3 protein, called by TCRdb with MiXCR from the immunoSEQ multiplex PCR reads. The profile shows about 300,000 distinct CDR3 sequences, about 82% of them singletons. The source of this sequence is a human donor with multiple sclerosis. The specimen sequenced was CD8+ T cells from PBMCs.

For the CDR3, the DNA is TGTGCCAGTAGTATCCTACTAGTTGGATCCTACAATGAGCAGTTCTTC. Its protein is CASSILLVGSYNEQFF. The chain employs TRBV19 and TRBJ2-1, with a weak D call TRBD2 (5 bases). V lost 3 bases and J lost 1, with 13 bases in between. This CDR3 is built from 16 residues. The germline V gene encodes CDR1 LNHDA and CDR2 SQIVND (reference sequence). The whole variable domain, filled in from reference TRBV19 and TRBJ2-1, reads DGGITQSPKYLFRKEGQNVTLSCEQNLNHDAMYWYRQDPGQGLRLIYYSQIVNDFQKGDIAEGYSVSREKKESFPLTVTSAQKNPTAFYLCASSILLVGSYNEQFFGPGTRLTVL.